The 4 T cell receptor beta chains below come from one sample, sequenced in a study of T-cell reconstitution after alpha-beta-depleted transplantation in children. Unique molecular identifiers were incorporated into the prepared TCRbeta library. TCRdb analysed the PCR reads with MiXCR anew, one entry per CDR3 protein. The sample carries over 45,000 distinct CDR3 sequences, about 9% recorded once. Sequencing used PBMCs, mostly from graft donor cells, obtained 60 days after TCRalphabeta/CD19-depleted stem cell transplant. These receptors all come from a male patient aged 2-15 years who had a stem cell transplant for chronic granulomatous disease, so the T cells may come from the graft donor.

The table lists this clonotype with a few counts. The chain employs TRBV6-1 and TRBJ1-5, with 8 bases that match TRBD1. The CDR3 contains 16 residues. Looked up from germline, CDR1 is MNHNS and CDR2 is SASEGT. Unmatched junction bases numbered 9, after V lost 4 bases and J lost 4 bases. The CDR3 loop is CASSGHTGTGNQPQHF. As DNA, the CDR3 is TGTGCCAGCAGTGGACATACCGGGACAGGTAATCAGCCCCAGCATTTT.

This clonotype came up many times. The rearrangement links TRBV28 to TRBJ2-6; D uncertain. The CDR3 is made up of 17 amino acids. Between the trimmed V and J ends, which lost 1 base and 2 bases, there was a span of 12 bases. CDR1 MDHEN and CDR2 SYDVKM come from the germline V gene. The CDR3 DNA is TGTGCCAGCAGTTTATCCCAGGAGTGGACTGGGGCCAACGTCCTGACTTTC. As protein: CASSLSQEWTGANVLTF.

The V gene is TRBV6-5, the J gene TRBJ2-7; no clear D. V was shortened by 2 bases and J by 2 bases, with 10 bases between the two germline ends. The germline gives CDR1 MNHEY, CDR2 SVGAGI. This CDR3 spans 14 amino acids. CDR3 region: CASSYGVSTYEQYF. Written as DNA, the CDR3 is TGTGCCAGCAGTTACGGGGTCTCGACCTACGAGCAGTACTTC.

As for this clonotype: A much larger clone sits a single nucleotide away, making a read error possible. The V and J genes are TRBV11-2 and TRBJ2-3; D assignment may be TRBD1 or TRBD2 (5 bases each). This CDR3 contains 17 residues. CDR1 and CDR2 (germline): SGHAT, FQNNGV. Here the CDR3 reads CASSLESPGAPTDAQYF. CDR3 nucleotides: TGTGCCAGCAGCTTAGAGAGCCCCGGGGCACCCACAGATGCGCAGTATTTT.